The 4 T cell receptor beta chains reported below all come from one sample, sequenced in a study of blood T cell repertoires in COVID-19. Data came from immunoSEQ multiplex PCR; TCRdb stores just in-frame clones and leaves some out. This sample carries approximately 170,000 clones, roughly 80% of them seen once, and the ten largest clones take around 4.3%. What was sequenced was PBMCs or T cells enriched from blood (not recorded which). These receptors all come from a woman between 50 and 59 years old who had recovered from COVID-19.

This clone came up a few times. The rearrangement uses TRBV5-1 and TRBJ1-6; perhaps TRBD1 as D (5 bases). V lost 0 bases to trimming and J lost 3 bases, with 10 bases between them. CDR1 is SGHRS and CDR2 is YFSETQ in the germline V gene. This CDR3 contains 16 residues. CDR3 in amino acids: CASSLEGRDYNSPLHF. As DNA, the CDR3 is TGCGCCAGCAGCTTGGAGGGCAGGGACTATAATTCACCCCTCCACTTT.

J is TRBJ1-2 and V is TRBV12-5; 8 nucleotides match TRBD1. The germline CDR1 and CDR2 sequences are LGHNT and FRNRAP. The CDR3 loop spans 16 amino acids. V was pared by 3 bases and J by 4 bases, with 10 bases of the junction left unmatched. DNA of the CDR3: TGTGCTAGTGGTTTAGGTACGGACAGGGTGGGCTATGGCTACACCTTC. It codes for CASGLGTDRVGYGYTF.

The V call is TRBV19, the J call TRBJ2-5, with D hard to call. There are 13 residues in the CDR3. The V end lost 5 bases, the J end lost 1 base, and 8 bases lay between the germline ends. The germline gives CDR1 LNHDA, CDR2 SQIVND (reference sequence). CDR3 loop: CASSGRIQETQYF. For the CDR3, the DNA is TGTGCCAGTAGTGGCAGGATCCAAGAGACCCAGTACTTC.

The chain is built from TRBV19 and TRBJ1-1; D perhaps matches TRBD1 (5 bases). Germline V gene lookup returns CDR1 LNHDA and CDR2 SQIVND (reference sequence). V shed 3 bases and J shed 10 bases, with 15 bases lying between them. This CDR3 spans 13 amino acids. In DNA, the CDR3 is TGTGCCAGTAGTATCCTTTCAACCGGGGGAGCTTTCTTT. This gives the protein CASSILSTGGAFF.